The clone carrying this TCR beta chain came up a few times. These data originate in a study of human T cells and chemical hapten exposure. Germline V CDR1 and CDR2: SEHNR, FQNEAQ (reference sequence). J lost 4 bases, V lost 5 bases, and 18 bases had no gene match. This CDR3 has 19 amino acids. Time point noted: healthy volunteer bleed at 2 weeks. Unfractionated whole blood yielded total RNA. Each CDR3 protein gets one entry after TCRdb re-called the RACE reads with MiXCR. The profile shows some 90,000 distinct CDR3 sequences, roughly 8.5% of them singletons. The origin of this receptor is a female donor in good health. Some clones in this sample may be carry-over from other donors' samples. The gene calls are TRBV7-9 and TRBJ2-2; the match to TRBD2 covers 8 bases. Material for sequencing was whole blood. CDR3 residues: CASSPGGENPRFFTGELFF. CDR3 DNA: TGTGCCAGCAGCCCGGGGGGGGAAAACCCCAGATTCTTCACCGGGGAGCTGTTTTTT.